This T cell receptor (beta chain) stems from a study of breast tumors, draining lymph nodes, adjacent tissues. The CDR3 loop spans 12 amino acids. In germline, CDR1 is DFQATT, CDR2 SNEGSKA (reference sequence). Study-level points and caveats: Most tumor T cells seemingly derive from lymph node, then expand in tumor.

Breast cancer patients provided tissue from their axillary draining lymph nodes. This clonotype appeared a single time. The antigen is unknown. Given a much more abundant clone one base away, this may be a read error. TCRdb ran MiXCR on the multiplex PCR reads and lists one entry per CDR3 protein. The sample carries about 110,000 distinct CDR3 sequences, roughly 33% recorded once. This receptor was taken from a female donor with breast cancer. Some clones in this sample may be carry-over from other donors' samples. The chain joins TRBV20-1 to TRBJ2-3; D gene ambiguous. The sequenced sample was axillary lymph node tissue. The CDR3, as DNA: TGCAGTGTTGGATCCCCCACAGATACGCCGTATTTT. This gives the protein CSVGSPTDTPYF.